Listed below are T cell receptor beta chains from one sample, sequenced in a study of control samples from healthy donors and cancer patients. Method: immunoSEQ multiplex PCR; TCRdb's copy keeps in-frame clones and lacks some. The sample has 150,000 to 200,000 clones; 85% to 90% are singletons. The sequencing input was blood. Source of these receptors: a woman aged 45-60 years in good health. The CDR3 runs from the conserved cysteine through the conserved F or W. A D gene is named only where the DNA matches it firmly. Size is stated for part of the rows, as once, few or many counts, or as a class when the clone is expanded.

-	TRBD1	TRBJ1-2	TRBV3-1/TRBV3-2	TGTGCCAGCAGCCCAAGCAGGGGGAGCTATGGCTACACCTTC	CASSPSRGSYGYTF
-	-	TRBJ2-6	TRBV27	TGTGCCAGCAGTTTAACCTCTGGGGCCAACGTCCTGACTTTC	CASSLTSGANVLTF
-	-	TRBJ1-1	TRBV4-1	TGCGCCAGCAGCCCTCCCGTGGGACATCTAAACACTGAAGCTTTCTTT	CASSPPVGHLNTEAFF
-	-	TRBJ2-4	TRBV5-1	TGCGCCAGCAGCTTGGATGGGGAACTAGCCAAAAACATTCAGTACTTC	CASSLDGELAKNIQYF
-	-	TRBJ2-3	TRBV5-1	TGCGCCAGCAGCTTGGCCGGCACAGATACGCAGTATTTT	CASSLAGTDTQYF
-	-	TRBJ1-2	TRBV7-2	TGTGCCAGCAGCTTAAGGCACAGGGACTCGGGCATATATGGCTACACCTTC	CASSLRHRDSGIYGYTF
-	-	TRBJ2-7	TRBV9	TGTGCCAGCAGCGTAGCTGTGGGGGGATACTACGAGCAGTACTTC	CASSVAVGGYYEQYF
-	-	TRBJ2-5	TRBV25-1	TGTGCCAGCAGTGCCCTCGGAAAAGAGACCCAGTACTTC	CASSALGKETQYF
-	-	TRBJ2-1	TRBV5-1	TGCGCCAGCAGCTTGGTGATGGGTGAGCAGTTCTTC	CASSLVMGEQFF
-	-	TRBJ1-5	TRBV19	TGTGCCAGTAGTCAGGACCCCCGGATGCGACAGCCCCAGCATTTT	CASSQDPRMRQPQHF
-	TRBD2	TRBJ2-1	TRBV7-9	TGTGCCAGCAGCTTAAGGCGCGGGAGGGCAGAAGGTGAGCAGTTCTTC	CASSLRRGRAEGEQFF
-	-	TRBJ2-5	TRBV5-1	TGCGCCAGCAGCTTGGGGCAGTACCAAGAGACCCAGTACTTC	CASSLGQYQETQYF
-	-	TRBJ1-1	TRBV7-3	TGTGCCAGCAGCTCGGTTACGAACACTGAAGCTTTCTTT	CASSSVTNTEAFF
-	TRBD2	TRBJ2-5	TRBV7-9	TGTGCCAGCACGTTTGGGGGGGTCCAAGAGACCCAGTACTTC	CASTFGGVQETQYF
-	-	TRBJ2-1	TRBV5-1	TGCGCCAGCAGTCGCGGGGAGGTAGACAATGAGCAGTTCTTC	CASSRGEVDNEQFF
-	-	TRBJ2-4	TRBV6-4	TGTGCCAGCAGATCGGACTATCTTAGCGGCATTCAGTACTTC	CASRSDYLSGIQYF
-	TRBD2	TRBJ2-1	TRBV6-5	TGTGCCAGCAGTTACGGACTAGCGGGAGGGTTTAATGAGCAGTTCTTC	CASSYGLAGGFNEQFF
-	-	TRBJ1-1	TRBV5-6	TGTGCCAGCAGCTTGGCCGGCGGACGGACTGAAGCTTTCTTT	CASSLAGGRTEAFF
-	-	TRBJ1-4	TRBV4-3	TGCGCCAGCAGCCAAGGGCAGGGAAATGAAAAACTGTTTTTT	CASSQGQGNEKLFF
few	TRBD1	TRBJ1-5	TRBV7-3	TGTGCCAGCAGCTTACGTGGGACAGGGGATCAGCCCCAGCATTTT	CASSLRGTGDQPQHF
few	-	TRBJ2-3	TRBV9	TGTGCCAGCAGCGCCACTAGCACAGATACGCAGTATTTT	CASSATSTDTQYF
-	-	TRBJ2-1	TRBV28	TGTGCCAGCAGCGGTGGGGGGAGCTTGGGCAATGAGCAGTTCTTC	CASSGGGSLGNEQFF
-	-	TRBJ1-1	TRBV7-8	TGTGCCAGCAGCCGTGATATGAACACTGAAGCTTTCTTT	CASSRDMNTEAFF
-	-	TRBJ1-1	TRBV9	TGTGCCAGCAGCTCCGGACGCAGGAACACTGAAGCTTTCTTT	CASSSGRRNTEAFF
-	-	TRBJ2-3	TRBV5-6	TGTGCCAGCACTTGGGAGCACACAGATACGCAGTATTTT	CASTWEHTDTQYF
-	TRBD2	TRBJ2-7	TRBV28	TGTGCCAGCAGTTTGTTCGCTAGCGGCACCTACGAGCAGTACTTC	CASSLFASGTYEQYF
-	TRBD2	TRBJ2-5	TRBV6-4	TGTGCCAGCAGCCAAGGAGCGGGGGGCCAAGAGACCCAGTACTTC	CASSQGAGGQETQYF
-	-	TRBJ1-2	TRBV3-1/TRBV3-2	TGTGCCAGCAGCTTGGACAGATATGGCTACACCTTC	CASSLDRYGYTF
-	-	TRBJ2-2	TRBV7-9	TGTGCCAGCAGCTTAAGTGGGCATAGCACCGGGGAGCTGTTTTTT	CASSLSGHSTGELFF